Given below is one T cell receptor beta chain in context. The data derive from a study of T-cell reconstitution after alpha-beta-depleted transplantation in children. Preparing the TCRbeta library involved the use of unique molecular identifiers. MiXCR, applied by TCRdb to the PCR reads, yields one record per CDR3 protein. This sample yields about 610,000 distinct CDR3 sequences, of which roughly a tenth are seen a single time; 3.5% to 5% belongs to the top ten. This TCR derives from a human donor who donated a stem cell graft to a child with acute myeloid leukemia. Sequenced here: PBMCs from the stem cell graft donor, sampled from the stem cell graft.

The CDR3 DNA is TGCAGCGTTGGATCCATGGGTGGCAGCGAGCAGTACTTC. Amino acid sequence: CSVGSMGGSEQYF. This chain uses TRBV29-1 with TRBJ2-7; the D is unclear. The CDR3 is 13 residues long. V lost 4 bases, J lost 6 bases, and 16 bases lay in between. CDR1 and CDR2 from the germline V gene are SQVTM and ANQGSEA.